These 5 T cell receptor beta chains originate from one sample sequenced in a study of blood T cells in healthy people across ages. Together with a sample-barcoded 5' primer, a J-beta primer mix was included in a second PCR lasting about 7 to 11 cycles. One entry per CDR3 protein, called by TCRdb with MiXCR from the 5' RACE reads. The table has roughly 1.5 million distinct CDR3 sequences, around 40% seen once. Sequencing used blood. These receptors all come from a woman between 18 and 30 years old in good health.

Here the CDR3 reads CASSPDPVRNQPQHF. CDR3 bases: TGCGCCAGCAGCCCGGACCCCGTTCGAAATCAGCCCCAGCATTTT. V usage is TRBV4-3 and J usage is TRBJ1-5; D unclear. Trimming took off 4 bases at V and 4 bases at J, with 14 bases between the two ends. CDR1 and CDR2 from the germline V gene are LGHNA and YSLEER. This CDR3 has 15 residues.

The chain uses TRBV27 and TRBJ1-4; 7 bases agree with TRBD1. With V trimmed by 5 bases and J by 6 bases, 12 bases remained unmatched. The CDR3 runs 16 residues. CDR1 is MNHEY, CDR2 SMNVEV, per germline (reference sequence). CDR3 in DNA: TGTGCCAGCAGTCAGGGGGGCCCAGGGAGGGATGAAAAACTGTTTTTT. Encoded protein: CASSQGGPGRDEKLFF.

This clonotype was found a few times. The chain uses TRBV10-3 and TRBJ2-5, with TRBD1 identical over 9 bases. Germline loops: CDR1 ENHRY, CDR2 SYGVKD. This CDR3 is built from 15 residues. J lost 2 bases, V lost 6 bases, and 7 bases had no gene match. CDR3 nucleotide sequence: TGTGCCATCAGGGGACAGGGCAAGGTTCAAGAGACCCAGTACTTC. This encodes CAIRGQGKVQETQYF.

The rearrangement uses TRBV6-2 or TRBV6-3 and TRBJ2-5; D is ambiguous. Germline values: CDR1 MNHEY, CDR2 SVGEGT. The CDR3 spans 13 residues. The V and J ends lost 0 bases and 11 bases respectively, with 13 bases between them. CDR3 region: CASSYSPLAEQYF. DNA for the CDR3: TGTGCCAGCAGTTACTCCCCTTTGGCTGAGCAGTACTTC.

A word on this clonotype: A read error may be the cause here, since a much bigger clone is one base away. The J gene is TRBJ2-5, the V gene TRBV10-3; D possibly corresponds to TRBD2 (5 bases). Germline CDR1 reads ENHRY; CDR2 reads SYGVKD. Between the trimmed V and J ends, which lost 0 bases and 6 bases, there was a span of 8 bases. This CDR3 is built from 13 residues. The DNA of the CDR3 is TGTGCCATCAGTGAGTCCGGGGTAAAGACCCAGTACTTC. This gives the protein CAISESGVKTQYF.